The present TCR beta chain was sequenced within a study of patients and donors after allogeneic stem cell transplantation. TCRdb passed the RT-PCR reads through MiXCR, listing each CDR3 protein once. The sample contains roughly 880,000 distinct CDR3 sequences, roughly 18% of which appear only once. This clonotype was seen more than once but under ten times. Looked up from germline, CDR1 is MNHEY and CDR2 is SVGAGI. This CDR3 contains 13 residues. V shed 0 bases and J shed 5 bases, with 6 bases lying between them. The TCR was taken from a human donor who was either an allogeneic HSCT recipient or a stem cell or donor lymphocyte infusion donor (not recorded which). It is not recorded whose cells these are; they may come from a transplant donor. The chain couples TRBV6-5 to TRBJ2-3, with D hard to call. Sequenced sample: blood, either unsorted or a sorted T cell fraction (not recorded which). The CDR3 is CASSYSILDTQYF. The CDR3 DNA reads TGTGCCAGCAGTTACTCGATTTTAGATACGCAGTATTTT.